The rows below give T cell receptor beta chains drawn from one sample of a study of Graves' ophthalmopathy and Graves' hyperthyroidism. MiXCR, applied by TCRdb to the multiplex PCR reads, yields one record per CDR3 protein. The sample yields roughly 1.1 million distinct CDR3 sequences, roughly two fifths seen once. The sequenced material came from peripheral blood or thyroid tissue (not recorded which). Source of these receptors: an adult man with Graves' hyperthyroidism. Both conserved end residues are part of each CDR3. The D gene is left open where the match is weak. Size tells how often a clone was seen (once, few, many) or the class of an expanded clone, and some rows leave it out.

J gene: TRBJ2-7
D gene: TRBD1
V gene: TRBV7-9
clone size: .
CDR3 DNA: TGCGCCAGCAGCGGAGACAGGGGGCGCGGGTACGAGCAGTACTTC
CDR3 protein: CASSGDRGRGYEQYF

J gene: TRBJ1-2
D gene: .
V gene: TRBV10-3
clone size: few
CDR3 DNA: TGTGCCAGTGACAAGGGAACCCATGGCTACACCTTC
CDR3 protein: CASDKGTHGYTF

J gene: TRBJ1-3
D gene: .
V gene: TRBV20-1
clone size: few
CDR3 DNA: TGCAGTGCTAGACACACAAGTGACGGCTCTGGAAACACCATATATTTT
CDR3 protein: CSARHTSDGSGNTIYF

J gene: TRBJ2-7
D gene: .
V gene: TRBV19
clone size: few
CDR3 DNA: TGTGCCAGTAGTGAGTTACTACAGGGGGGGAGAGGCTACGAGCAGTACTTC
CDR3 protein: CASSELLQGGRGYEQYF

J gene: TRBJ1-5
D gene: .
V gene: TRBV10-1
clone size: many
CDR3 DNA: TGCGCCAGCAGTGAGTCGAAGAGGAGGGTGCGGGAACAGCCCCAGCATTTT
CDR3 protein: CASSESKRRVREQPQHF

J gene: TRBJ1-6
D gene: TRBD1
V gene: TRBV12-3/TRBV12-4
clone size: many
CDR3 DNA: TGTGCCAGCAGGGGACAGGGGAGTAATTCACCCCTCCACTTT
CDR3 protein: CASRGQGSNSPLHF

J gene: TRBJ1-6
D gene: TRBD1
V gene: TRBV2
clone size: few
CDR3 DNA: TGTGCCAGCAGTTGGGACAGGGTTGGCAGGGGGAATTCACCCCTCCACTTT
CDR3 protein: CASSWDRVGRGNSPLHF

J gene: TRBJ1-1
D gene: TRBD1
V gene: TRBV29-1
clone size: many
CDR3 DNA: TGCAGCTTTACCGGGACAGGACACACTGAAGCTTTCTTT
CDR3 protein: CSFTGTGHTEAFF

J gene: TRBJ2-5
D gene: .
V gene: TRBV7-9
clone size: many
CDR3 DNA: TGTGCCAGCAGCTTAGCAGGGGCTCGGGAGACCCAGTACTTC
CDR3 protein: CASSLAGARETQYF

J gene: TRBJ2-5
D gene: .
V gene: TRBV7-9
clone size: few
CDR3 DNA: TGTGCCACCCAGCTTACGGGACCCCAAGAGACCCAGTACTTC
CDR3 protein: CATQLTGPQETQYF

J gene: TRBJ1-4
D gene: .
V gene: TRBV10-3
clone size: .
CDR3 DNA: TGTGCCATCAGTGAGTTCCAGGGAGATGAAAAACTGTTTTTT
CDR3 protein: CAISEFQGDEKLFF

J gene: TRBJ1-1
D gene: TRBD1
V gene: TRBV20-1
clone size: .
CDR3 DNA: TGCAGTGCTGAGGGACAGGCGTCTACTGAAGCTTTCTTT
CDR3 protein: CSAEGQASTEAFF

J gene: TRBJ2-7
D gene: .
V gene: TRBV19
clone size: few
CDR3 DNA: TGTGCCAGTAGTATAGATCGGGACGGCTCCTACGAGCAGTACTTC
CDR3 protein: CASSIDRDGSYEQYF

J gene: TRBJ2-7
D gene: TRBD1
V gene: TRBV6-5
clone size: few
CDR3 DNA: TGTGCCAGCAGTGACGGGACAGGGGATTACGAGCAGTACTTC
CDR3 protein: CASSDGTGDYEQYF

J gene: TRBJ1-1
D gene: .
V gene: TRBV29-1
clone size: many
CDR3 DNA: TGCAGCGTCTGCTCAAGGGGGAACACTGAAGCTTTCTTT
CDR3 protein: CSVCSRGNTEAFF

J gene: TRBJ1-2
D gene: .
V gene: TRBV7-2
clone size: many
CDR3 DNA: TGTGCCAGCAGCTTAACTTTTGGGGTGGAGGGTTTCACCTTC
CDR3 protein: CASSLTFGVEGFTF

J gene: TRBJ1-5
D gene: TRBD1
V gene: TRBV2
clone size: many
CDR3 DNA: TGTGCCAGCAGTGAGGGGACAGGATCTTACAATCAGCCCCAGCATTTT
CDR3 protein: CASSEGTGSYNQPQHF

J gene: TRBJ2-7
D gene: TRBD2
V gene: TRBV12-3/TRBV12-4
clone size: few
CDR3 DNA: TGTGCCAGCGGACGGGGCGGGGGGGCCAACGAGCAGTACTTC
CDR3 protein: CASGRGGGANEQYF

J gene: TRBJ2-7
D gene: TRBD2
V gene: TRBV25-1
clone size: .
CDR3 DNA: TGTGCCAGCAGTCCCCGCAGGGAGGGATACGAGCAGTACTTC
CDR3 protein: CASSPRREGYEQYF

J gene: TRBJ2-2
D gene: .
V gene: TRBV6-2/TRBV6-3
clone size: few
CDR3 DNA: TGTGCCAGCAGGGACCCAACCGGGGAGCTGTTTTTT
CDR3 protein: CASRDPTGELFF